This T cell receptor (beta chain) was recovered during a study of a mutant IDH1 vaccine in newly diagnosed glioma. In the study overall: In some groups vaccination began 4-6 weeks post-radiotherapy; others received it with temozolomide. Patients' prior therapy spanned radiotherapy, temozolomide, or both; most underwent both. At week 47 came visit V13, while visit V12 had come at week 35. Findings of the study overall: Vaccination elicited immune responses in approximately 93% of patients.

Described time point: week 35, safety follow-up. Every vaccine dose comprised 300 ug of mutant IDH1 20-mer peptide plus topical imiquimod. Notes on this clone: Its antigen is not known.

The assay was immunoSEQ multiplex PCR, and TCRdb's table has in-frame clones only and misses some. The profile shows approximately 62,000 clones, around four fifths of them singletons. Sequenced material: PBMCs, taken from a glioma patient whose treatment included an IDH1 peptide vaccine. The source of this sequence is a man in his thirties or forties with glioma.

The CDR3 DNA follows: TGTGCCAGCAGCCTTGGGGGACAGGGACAAGACGAGCAGTACTTC. This codes for CASSLGGQGQDEQYF. The chain has TRBV13 and TRBJ2-7; 9 nucleotides align to TRBD1. From germline, CDR1 is PRHDT and CDR2 FYEKMQ (reference sequence). The junction had 10 bases not matched to a gene; V was cut back by 5 bases and J by 5 bases. This CDR3 spans 15 amino acids.